These T cell receptor beta chains were read from a single sample in a study of T cell responses to AZD1222 COVID-19 vaccine. The protocol was immunoSEQ multiplex PCR, while the TCRdb copy is restricted to in-frame clones and leaves out a portion. The sample has fewer than 150,000 clones, around 89% seen once. Sequencing used peripheral blood, obtained 28 days after the second AZD1222 dose. The receptors come from an adult who received the AZD1222 COVID-19 vaccine. Both conserved end residues are part of each CDR3. A D gene is named only where the DNA matches it firmly. A row's size may be missing; if present it is once, few, many or a size class.

V gene: TRBV13; D gene: .; J gene: TRBJ1-2; clone size: .; CDR3 protein: CASSPWENYGYTF; CDR3 DNA: TGTGCCAGCAGCCCCTGGGAGAACTATGGCTACACCTTC
V gene: TRBV2; D gene: .; J gene: TRBJ2-7; clone size: .; CDR3 protein: CASSVRRDYEQYF; CDR3 DNA: TGTGCCAGCAGTGTTAGAAGGGACTACGAGCAGTACTTC
V gene: TRBV18; D gene: TRBD1; J gene: TRBJ1-2; clone size: .; CDR3 protein: CASSPGTVRAYGYTF; CDR3 DNA: TGTGCCAGCTCACCCGGGACAGTTCGGGCCTATGGCTACACCTTC
V gene: TRBV3-1/TRBV3-2; D gene: .; J gene: TRBJ2-7; clone size: .; CDR3 protein: CASSHSLTQYF; CDR3 DNA: TGTGCCAGCAGCCATTCCCTAACGCAGTACTTC
V gene: TRBV24-1; D gene: TRBD1; J gene: TRBJ1-4; clone size: .; CDR3 protein: CATRDRGHEKLFF; CDR3 DNA: TGTGCCACCAGGGACAGGGGGCATGAAAAACTGTTTTTT
V gene: TRBV13; D gene: .; J gene: TRBJ1-1; clone size: .; CDR3 protein: CASSPGVGTEAFF; CDR3 DNA: TGTGCCAGCAGCCCAGGGGTTGGGACTGAAGCTTTCTTT
V gene: TRBV9; D gene: TRBD1; J gene: TRBJ2-3; clone size: .; CDR3 protein: CASSVGGSGQVWIADTQYF; CDR3 DNA: TGTGCCAGCAGCGTAGGCGGTTCGGGACAGGTATGGATTGCAGATACGCAGTATTTT
V gene: TRBV28; D gene: .; J gene: TRBJ2-7; clone size: .; CDR3 protein: CASSLGGWGYEQYF; CDR3 DNA: TGTGCCAGCAGTTTAGGGGGTTGGGGTTACGAGCAGTACTTC
V gene: TRBV28; D gene: TRBD1; J gene: TRBJ1-2; clone size: few; CDR3 protein: CASNRQGYGYTF; CDR3 DNA: TGTGCCAGCAATCGACAGGGTTATGGCTACACCTTC
V gene: TRBV30; D gene: .; J gene: TRBJ1-2; clone size: .; CDR3 protein: CAWSPPRVGGPGTNYGYTF; CDR3 DNA: TGTGCCTGGAGTCCTCCCCGAGTTGGCGGTCCGGGGACAAACTATGGCTACACCTTC
V gene: TRBV4-2; D gene: TRBD2; J gene: TRBJ2-1; clone size: .; CDR3 protein: CASSRLAGGPNEQFF; CDR3 DNA: TGTGCCAGCAGCAGACTAGCGGGGGGCCCCAATGAGCAGTTCTTC
V gene: TRBV5-1; D gene: TRBD1; J gene: TRBJ1-1; clone size: .; CDR3 protein: CASSSGQGNTEAFF; CDR3 DNA: TGCGCCAGCAGCTCGGGACAGGGGAACACTGAAGCTTTCTTT
V gene: TRBV13; D gene: .; J gene: TRBJ2-1; clone size: .; CDR3 protein: CASSFGTENYNELFF; CDR3 DNA: TGTGCCAGCAGCTTCGGGACCGAGAACTACAATGAGCTGTTCTTC
V gene: TRBV12-3/TRBV12-4; D gene: .; J gene: TRBJ1-1; clone size: .; CDR3 protein: CTSSFRAKTEAFF; CDR3 DNA: TGTACCAGCAGTTTTCGGGCCAAGACTGAAGCTTTCTTT
V gene: TRBV9; D gene: .; J gene: TRBJ2-3; clone size: .; CDR3 protein: CASSAQGMLTDTQYF; CDR3 DNA: TGTGCCAGCAGCGCGCAGGGGATGCTCACAGATACGCAGTATTTT
V gene: TRBV29-1; D gene: TRBD2; J gene: TRBJ2-1; clone size: once; CDR3 protein: CSVVGRETNEQFF; CDR3 DNA: TGCAGCGTTGTGGGGCGGGAGACCAATGAGCAGTTCTTC
V gene: TRBV4-2; D gene: .; J gene: TRBJ2-7; clone size: .; CDR3 protein: CASSQEWWVTYEQYF; CDR3 DNA: TGTGCCAGCAGCCAAGAGTGGTGGGTAACGTACGAGCAGTACTTC
V gene: TRBV7-2; D gene: .; J gene: TRBJ1-6; clone size: .; CDR3 protein: CASRGGSYNSPLHF; CDR3 DNA: TGTGCCAGTAGGGGGGGCTCCTATAATTCACCCCTCCACTTT
V gene: TRBV6-2/TRBV6-3; D gene: TRBD1; J gene: TRBJ2-1; clone size: .; CDR3 protein: CASSYPGTASSYNEQFF; CDR3 DNA: TGTGCCAGCAGTTACCCCGGGACAGCGAGCTCCTACAATGAGCAGTTCTTC
V gene: TRBV27; D gene: .; J gene: TRBJ1-2; clone size: .; CDR3 protein: CASSLSTRDGYTF; CDR3 DNA: TGTGCCAGCAGTTTATCGACCCGTGATGGCTACACCTTC
V gene: TRBV11-2; D gene: TRBD1; J gene: TRBJ2-3; clone size: .; CDR3 protein: CASSLGTGGNRAQYF; CDR3 DNA: TGTGCCAGCAGCTTAGGGACAGGTGGGAACAGAGCGCAGTATTTT
V gene: TRBV11-2; D gene: .; J gene: TRBJ2-3; clone size: .; CDR3 protein: CASSLDLRGASDTQYF; CDR3 DNA: TGTGCCAGCAGCTTAGATCTTAGGGGGGCGTCAGATACGCAGTATTTT
V gene: TRBV11-3; D gene: .; J gene: TRBJ1-3; clone size: .; CDR3 protein: CASSPGSASGNTIYF; CDR3 DNA: TGTGCCAGCAGCCCAGGGTCGGCCTCTGGAAACACCATATATTTT
V gene: TRBV7-3; D gene: TRBD2; J gene: TRBJ2-5; clone size: .; CDR3 protein: CASSLGLAGQETQYF; CDR3 DNA: TGTGCCAGCAGCTTGGGACTAGCGGGACAAGAGACCCAGTACTTC
V gene: TRBV5-8; D gene: TRBD1; J gene: TRBJ2-1; clone size: .; CDR3 protein: CASSFEGGSGVNEQFF; CDR3 DNA: TGTGCCAGCAGCTTCGAAGGGGGCTCCGGGGTAAATGAGCAGTTCTTC
V gene: TRBV11-1; D gene: .; J gene: TRBJ1-2; clone size: once; CDR3 protein: CASSPVGREEGYTF; CDR3 DNA: TGTGCCAGCAGCCCCGTCGGAAGGGAAGAAGGCTACACCTTC
V gene: TRBV12-3/TRBV12-4; D gene: .; J gene: TRBJ2-3; clone size: .; CDR3 protein: CASQRRDTQYF; CDR3 DNA: TGTGCCAGCCAACGGAGAGATACGCAGTATTTT
V gene: TRBV7-8; D gene: TRBD2; J gene: TRBJ2-7; clone size: .; CDR3 protein: CASSPLPGRGSHEQYF; CDR3 DNA: TGTGCCAGCAGCCCACTCCCAGGGCGGGGGTCCCACGAGCAGTACTTC
V gene: TRBV6-1; D gene: TRBD1; J gene: TRBJ2-7; clone size: .; CDR3 protein: CASSEATGTGSYEQYF; CDR3 DNA: TGTGCCAGCAGTGAAGCTACCGGGACAGGGTCCTACGAGCAGTACTTC
V gene: TRBV7-9; D gene: .; J gene: TRBJ1-2; clone size: .; CDR3 protein: CASSLIGTYGYTF; CDR3 DNA: TGTGCCAGCAGCCTCATCGGAACCTATGGCTACACCTTC
V gene: TRBV7-2; D gene: .; J gene: TRBJ2-1; clone size: .; CDR3 protein: CASSLGQNNEQFF; CDR3 DNA: TGTGCCAGCAGCTTAGGTCAGAACAATGAGCAGTTCTTC
V gene: TRBV15; D gene: .; J gene: TRBJ1-1; clone size: .; CDR3 protein: CATSRVFGNTEAFF; CDR3 DNA: TGTGCCACCAGCAGAGTTTTTGGGAACACTGAAGCTTTCTTT
V gene: TRBV19; D gene: .; J gene: TRBJ2-7; clone size: .; CDR3 protein: CASSIADGSYEQYF; CDR3 DNA: TGTGCCAGTAGTATAGCTGACGGCTCCTACGAGCAGTACTTC
V gene: TRBV11-2; D gene: TRBD1; J gene: TRBJ2-5; clone size: .; CDR3 protein: CASSPTGTGTETQYF; CDR3 DNA: TGTGCCAGCAGCCCGACCGGGACAGGGACAGAGACCCAGTACTTC
V gene: TRBV27; D gene: .; J gene: TRBJ1-2; clone size: .; CDR3 protein: CASSLEGPTNYGYTF; CDR3 DNA: TGTGCCAGCAGTTTGGAGGGGCCCACTAACTATGGCTACACCTTC
V gene: TRBV6-5; D gene: .; J gene: TRBJ2-4; clone size: .; CDR3 protein: CASTIGAKNIQYF; CDR3 DNA: TGTGCCAGCACCATAGGTGCCAAAAACATTCAGTACTTC
V gene: TRBV27; D gene: .; J gene: TRBJ1-4; clone size: .; CDR3 protein: CASSLRGFEANEKLFF; CDR3 DNA: TGTGCCAGCAGTCTTCGGGGGTTTGAGGCGAATGAAAAACTGTTTTTT
V gene: TRBV12-3/TRBV12-4; D gene: .; J gene: TRBJ2-7; clone size: .; CDR3 protein: CASSLVPSYEQYF; CDR3 DNA: TGTGCCAGCAGTTTGGTTCCCTCCTACGAGCAGTACTTC
V gene: TRBV11-3; D gene: TRBD1; J gene: TRBJ2-7; clone size: .; CDR3 protein: CASSREGQGAYEQYF; CDR3 DNA: TGTGCCAGCAGCCGCGAAGGACAGGGGGCATACGAGCAGTACTTC
V gene: TRBV11-3; D gene: TRBD1; J gene: TRBJ2-4; clone size: .; CDR3 protein: CASSPGQMINIQYF; CDR3 DNA: TGTGCCAGCAGCCCGGGACAGATGATAAACATTCAGTACTTC
V gene: TRBV2; D gene: .; J gene: TRBJ1-5; clone size: .; CDR3 protein: CASSETRLSQVNQPQHF; CDR3 DNA: TGTGCCAGCAGTGAAACTAGACTTAGTCAGGTCAATCAGCCCCAGCATTTT
V gene: TRBV24-1; D gene: .; J gene: TRBJ2-1; clone size: .; CDR3 protein: CATSDQDGHNEQFF; CDR3 DNA: TGTGCCACCAGTGATCAGGACGGGCACAATGAGCAGTTCTTC
V gene: TRBV6-5; D gene: .; J gene: TRBJ1-3; clone size: .; CDR3 protein: CASSYVQESAGNTIYF; CDR3 DNA: TGTGCCAGCAGTTACGTGCAGGAGTCTGCTGGAAACACCATATATTTT
V gene: TRBV5-5; D gene: .; J gene: TRBJ1-5; clone size: .; CDR3 protein: CASSLEGESNQPQHF; CDR3 DNA: TGTGCCAGCAGCTTGGAGGGCGAGAGCAATCAGCCCCAGCATTTT
V gene: TRBV5-1; D gene: .; J gene: TRBJ2-1; clone size: .; CDR3 protein: CASSLDRGPYNEQFF; CDR3 DNA: TGCGCCAGCAGCTTGGACCGGGGACCGTACAATGAGCAGTTCTTC
V gene: TRBV6-2/TRBV6-3; D gene: TRBD1; J gene: TRBJ1-2; clone size: .; CDR3 protein: CASSLLPGQGIGYTF; CDR3 DNA: TGTGCCAGCAGTCTACTTCCGGGACAGGGCATCGGCTACACCTTC
V gene: TRBV6-5; D gene: TRBD2; J gene: TRBJ2-1; clone size: once; CDR3 protein: CASSPTSGTYNEQFF; CDR3 DNA: TGTGCCAGCAGTCCGACTAGCGGCACCTACAATGAGCAGTTCTTC
V gene: TRBV27; D gene: TRBD1; J gene: TRBJ2-7; clone size: few; CDR3 protein: CASSLVQGVSYEQYF; CDR3 DNA: TGTGCCAGCAGTTTAGTACAGGGGGTTTCCTACGAGCAGTACTTC
V gene: TRBV7-2; D gene: .; J gene: TRBJ2-3; clone size: .; CDR3 protein: CASSPFTDTQYF; CDR3 DNA: TGTGCCAGCAGCCCATTCACAGATACGCAGTATTTT
V gene: TRBV5-1; D gene: TRBD1; J gene: TRBJ1-6; clone size: .; CDR3 protein: CASSLQTGAANSPLHF; CDR3 DNA: TGCGCCAGCAGCCTGCAGACAGGGGCAGCAAATTCACCCCTCCACTTT
V gene: TRBV19; D gene: TRBD1; J gene: TRBJ2-7; clone size: .; CDR3 protein: CASSIVSGGPSSYEQYF; CDR3 DNA: TGTGCCAGTAGTATAGTTTCAGGGGGCCCGAGCTCCTACGAGCAGTACTTC
V gene: TRBV5-5; D gene: TRBD1; J gene: TRBJ2-1; clone size: .; CDR3 protein: CASITGTGSYNEQFF; CDR3 DNA: TGTGCCAGCATCACCGGGACAGGGTCCTACAATGAGCAGTTCTTC
V gene: TRBV19; D gene: .; J gene: TRBJ1-1; clone size: .; CDR3 protein: CASSIGHLNTEAFF; CDR3 DNA: TGTGCCAGTAGTATCGGCCACCTGAACACTGAAGCTTTCTTT